Listed here are 18 T cell receptor beta chains from one sample, sequenced in a study of immune heterogeneity within non-small cell lung tumors. Bulk tumor genomic DNA (about 590 ng per sample) served as template. Several biopsies per primary tumor, spaced far apart, were taken during surgery. Patients underwent curative surgery for untreated, newly diagnosed non-small cell lung cancer. Multiplex PCR amplified the TCR beta CDR3 region. Its first round ran for 10 cycles with 32 V and 13 J primers. In TCRdb, the multiplex PCR reads were re-called with MiXCR into one record per CDR3 protein. The sample has about 16,000 distinct CDR3 sequences; over 25% are singletons. Material for sequencing was lung tumor tissue. The receptors here all came from a woman aged 50 to 60 with non-small cell lung cancer.

A note on this clonotype: This may be a read error, as it is one base from a much larger clone. The chain has TRBV2 and TRBJ1-2, with D tentatively TRBD1 (5 bases). The CDR3 consists of 14 residues. V dropped 8 bases and J dropped 2 bases, with 15 bases sitting between them. Germline V lookup: CDR1 SNHLY, CDR2 FYNNEI. Here the CDR3 DNA reads TGTGCCAGCGGGGACGATGAAGGCAACTATGGCTACACCTTC. Its protein product is CASGDDEGNYGYTF.

For this clonotype: A much larger clone differs by one base, so this may be a read error. The V gene is TRBV6-1, the J gene TRBJ2-3; 15 bases agree with TRBD2. CDR1 and CDR2 from the germline V gene are MNHNS and SASEGT. This CDR3 contains 16 residues. CDR3 bases: TGTGACAGCAGCTGGACTAGCGGGGGGGCCGGGGATACGCAGTATTTT. Translated, it gives CDSSWTSGGAGDTQYF.

This clonotype was picked up many times. The chain links TRBV28 to TRBJ1-3; D not resolved. The CDR3 sequence is 14 residues long. The germline V gene has CDR1 MDHEN and CDR2 SYDVKM. The V end was cut by 5 bases, the J end by 0 bases, with 8 bases between. The CDR3 loop is CASSQTISGNTIYF. The CDR3 bases are TGTGCCAGCAGTCAAACAATCTCTGGAAACACCATATATTTT.

The chain uses TRBV11-3 and TRBJ2-5; D is unresolved. From germline, CDR1 is SGHNT and CDR2 YENEEA. CDR3 size: 14 residues. Trimming took 1 base from V and 4 from J, leaving 10 bases between them. Here the CDR3 reads CASSLGYRPETQYF. As DNA, the CDR3 is TGTGCCAGCAGCTTAGGGTACCGGCCAGAGACCCAGTACTTC.

In its sample, this clonotype was seen a few times. The J gene is TRBJ1-5, the V gene TRBV19, with 10 bases fitting TRBD1. Trimming removed 3 bases from V and 0 bases from J; junction bases left unmatched: 2. The germline CDR1 and CDR2 sequences are LNHDA and SQIVND (reference sequence). The CDR3 length is 16 residues. The CDR3 protein is CASSMRTGGSNQPQHF. The CDR3 nucleotides read TGTGCCAGTAGTATGAGGACAGGGGGTAGCAATCAGCCCCAGCATTTT.

This chain links TRBV30 with TRBJ1-1; the D is unclear. Per germline, CDR1 GTSNPN and CDR2 SVGIG (reference sequence). The CDR3 totals 14 residues. V lost 1 base to trimming and J lost 0 bases, with 9 bases between them. CDR3: CAWSAGIMNTEAFF. CDR3 bases: TGTGCCTGGAGTGCCGGGATCATGAACACTGAAGCTTTCTTT. Full variable domain (remainder filled in from reference TRBV30 and TRBJ1-1): SQTIHQWPATLVQPVGSPLSLECTVEGTSNPNLYWYRQAAGRGLQLLFYSVGIGQISSEVPQNLSASRPQDRQFILSSKKLLLSDSGFYLCAWSAGIMNTEAFFGQGTRLTVV.

The chain uses TRBV28 and TRBJ2-7; unclear D gene. V was cut by 6 bases and J by 5 bases, with 20 bases left in between. Germline CDR1 reads MDHEN; CDR2 reads SYDVKM. The CDR3 totals 15 residues. CDR3 bases: TGTGCCAGCAGCTTAGGAGTACCACGAAGCAACGAGCAGTACTTC. Translation: CASSLGVPRSNEQYF.

For this clonotype: This may arise from a read error, as a much more abundant clone is one base away. The chain employs TRBV28 and TRBJ2-3; D is unresolved. Germline lookup yields CDR1 MDHEN and CDR2 SYDVKM. This CDR3 is 12 amino acids long. The DNA for the CDR3 is TGTGCCAGCAATGGAGTGGAAGATACGCACTATTTT. Its protein is CASNGVEDTHYF.

This clonotype qualifies as medium-sized (0.01 to 0.1%). The gene calls are TRBV20-1 and TRBJ1-6; 8 bases map to TRBD1. Germline-derived CDR1 and CDR2 are DFQATT and SNEGSKA (reference sequence). V was pared by 2 bases and J by 5 bases, with 8 bases of the junction left unmatched. The CDR3 has 16 residues. The CDR3 nucleotides read TGCAGTGCTAGACCTACCGGGACAGGCCATAATTCACCCCTCCACTTT. Protein: CSARPTGTGHNSPLHF.

At least ten counts were recorded for this clonotype. The chain recombines TRBV28 with TRBJ2-3; D perhaps matches TRBD2 (7 bases). The CDR3 length is 14 residues. V was cut by 6 bases and J by 2 bases, with 12 bases left in between. Germline-derived CDR1 and CDR2 are MDHEN and SYDVKM. CDR3 DNA: TGTGCCAGCAGAAGGGGGGGGACCACAGATACGCAGTATTTT. This sequence encodes CASRRGGTTDTQYF.

The sample holds many counts of this clonotype. The rearrangement links TRBV7-9 to TRBJ2-7, with D perhaps TRBD1 or TRBD2 (6 bases each). The CDR3 runs to 14 residues. Germline CDR1 SEHNR, CDR2 FQNEAQ (reference sequence). CDR3 sequence: CATRRGDGGYEQYF. The CDR3 DNA sequence: TGTGCTACGAGAAGGGGGGACGGGGGCTACGAGCAGTACTTC.

This clonotype is medium-sized in the sample. J is TRBJ1-6 and V is TRBV19, with 8 bases that match TRBD1. The CDR3 runs to 14 residues. V was clipped by 4 bases and J by 7 bases; unmatched bases: 3. Germline CDR1 LNHDA, CDR2 SQIVND (reference sequence). This CDR3 is CASSNRQGNSPLHF. CDR3 nucleotide sequence: TGTGCCAGTAGTAACAGACAGGGGAATTCACCCCTCCACTTT.

Concerning this clonotype itself: A much larger clone differs by one base, so this may be a read error. CDR3 residues: CASSLTAGIADSETQYF. The CDR3 coding sequence is TGTGCCAGCAGCCTAACGGCGGGAATAGCGGACTCAGAGACCCAGTACTTC. The chain couples TRBV7-3 to TRBJ2-5; the D gene is possibly TRBD2 (6 bases). The CDR3 has 17 residues. Germline V gene data show CDR1 as SGHTA and CDR2 as FQGTGA. The whole variable domain, remainder taken from reference TRBV7-3 and TRBJ2-5, is GAGVSQTPSNKVTEKGKYVELRCDPISGHTALYWYRQSLGQGPEFLIYFQGTGAADDSGLPNDRFFAVRPEGSVSTLKIQRTERGDSAVYLCASSLTAGIADSETQYFGPGTRLLVL.

CDR3: CSARAADTQYF. The CDR3 coding sequence is TGCAGTGCTAGAGCAGCAGATACGCAGTATTTT. V usage is TRBV20-1 and J usage is TRBJ2-3; D remains unclear. With 1 base removed from V and 4 bases from J, the gap between germline ends came to 3 bases. The CDR3 extends over 11 amino acids. CDR1 and CDR2 (germline): DFQATT, SNEGSKA (reference sequence).

By its share, this clonotype is large. The V gene is TRBV9, the J gene TRBJ1-6, with TRBD1 matching 7 bases. This CDR3 spans 13 amino acids. The V gene's germline CDR1 is SGDLS and CDR2 YYNGEE. V shed 7 bases, J shed 7 bases, and the junction held 5 bases outside the gene matches. The DNA for the CDR3 is TGTGCCAGCCAGGCAGGGGGGAATTCACCCCTCCACTTT. Its protein is CASQAGGNSPLHF.

This clonotype was observed a few times. This likely comes from a read error, as the CDR3 has no conserved phenylalanine or tryptophan at its end. The DNA is left out, because the CDR3 cannot be placed on it with certainty; the CDR3 is given as TCRdb lists it. The V and J genes are TRBV20-1 and TRBJ2-7; the table assigns TRBD2, which was not confirmed against the DNA. Germline V gives CDR1 DFQATT, CDR2 SNEGSKA (reference sequence). Ends included, the CDR3 has 9 residues. CDR3 sequence reads: CSASFGTAI.

The J gene is TRBJ1-2, the V gene TRBV12-3 or TRBV12-4; D is unresolved. Trimming left V 5 bases short and J 3 bases short, with 10 bases between. The CDR3 covers 13 residues. The CDR3 bases are TGTGCCAGCAGTCCCGGGCTCCACTATGGCTACACCTTC. Protein sequence: CASSPGLHYGYTF.

About this clonotype: This clone may be a read error of a much larger clone one base away. The chain joins TRBV27 to TRBJ2-3; no definite D call. The CDR3 has 11 residues. Germline V lookup: CDR1 MNHEY, CDR2 SMNVEV (reference sequence). CDR3 sequence: CASSTSDSQYF. CDR3 DNA sequence: TGTGCCAGCAGTACGTCAGATTCGCAGTATTTT.